The 30 T cell receptor beta chains below all came from one sample that was sequenced in a study of T cells expressing NK-cell markers. TCRdb re-called the 5' RACE reads, yielding one record per CDR3 amino acid sequence without DNA. Its table records roughly 300,000 distinct CDR3 sequences. The sample consisted of blood T cells: a sorted CD56 or NKG2C T cell subset, CD4+ or CD8+ T cells, or bulk PBMC T cells (not recorded which). Receptor source: a woman aged 18-69 years in good health.

The rearrangement joins TRBV4-2 to TRBJ2-7; the TCRdb D gene call, TRBD1, has no DNA to confirm it. CDR1 is LGHNA, CDR2 YNFKEQ, per germline. There are 16 residues in the CDR3. CDR3: CASSQEGDRVMREQYF.

The chain joins TRBV9 to TRBJ2-1; there is no DNA to check the TCRdb D call of TRBD1. The CDR3 covers 15 residues. Germline CDR1 and CDR2: SGDLS and YYNGEE. The CDR3 protein is CASSVRDSLYNEQFF.

The chain joins TRBV15 to TRBJ1-4. The germline CDR1 and CDR2 sequences are LNHNV and YYDKDF (reference sequence). The CDR3 spans 12 residues. The CDR3 sequence is CATSRSAEKLFF.

The J gene is TRBJ2-5, the V gene TRBV11-1; there is no DNA to check the TCRdb D call of TRBD2. CDR1 SGHAT and CDR2 FQDESV come from the germline V gene (reference sequence). The length of the CDR3 is 18 residues. CDR3 amino acids: CASSSIPGLAGGLETQYF.

The chain recombines TRBV7-2 with TRBJ2-3; absent DNA, TCRdb's TRBD2 call cannot be checked. Per the germline V gene, CDR1 is SGHTA and CDR2 is FQGNSA. The CDR3 spans 17 residues. This CDR3 is CASSLVRTSGRADTQYF.

This sequence joins TRBV20-1 and TRBJ1-2; TCRdb names TRBD1, which stays unverified in the absence of DNA. Germline V CDR1 and CDR2: DFQATT, SNEGSKA (reference sequence). The CDR3 runs to 14 residues. The CDR3 region is CSARDKVLGASCTF.

V usage is TRBV9 and J usage is TRBJ2-6; TCRdb designates TRBD1, a call that cannot be tested without DNA. The CDR3 has 17 amino acids. Germline CDR1 is SGDLS and CDR2 is YYNGEE. The CDR3: CASSPRDRGSGANVLTF.

The chain is built from TRBV5-4 and TRBJ2-1; with no DNA, the TCRdb D assignment of TRBD1 cannot be verified. CDR1 is SGHNT and CDR2 is YYREEE in the germline V gene (reference sequence). This CDR3 spans 14 amino acids. The CDR3 spells CASSMGQNYNEQFF.

V is TRBV6-5 and J is TRBJ1-4. Per germline, CDR1 MNHEY and CDR2 SVGAGI. The CDR3 has 14 amino acids. The CDR3 sequence is CASSYGQYNEKLFF.

This chain connects TRBV6-2 or TRBV6-3 to TRBJ2-1; TCRdb names TRBD2, which stays unverified in the absence of DNA. Germline values: CDR1 MNHEY, CDR2 SVGEGT. There are 14 residues in the CDR3. CDR3 residues: CASSLGLAGDEQFF.

The chain couples TRBV12-3 or TRBV12-4 to TRBJ2-5; TCRdb designates TRBD1, a call that cannot be tested without DNA. This CDR3 comprises 17 residues. CDR3 in amino acids: CASSLIDRDRDGETQYF.

The chain has TRBV2 and TRBJ1-6; TCRdb selects TRBD1, and the lack of DNA leaves this call unchecked. This CDR3 is 16 amino acids long. Looked up from germline, CDR1 is SNHLY and CDR2 is FYNNEI. CDR3 loop: CASRGTGGSYNSPLHF.

The chain carries TRBV7-7 and TRBJ2-2; TCRdb reports TRBD1, a call that lacks DNA to check it against. Germline V lookup: CDR1 SSHAT, CDR2 FNYEAQ (reference sequence). This CDR3 is built from 14 residues. The chain's CDR3 is CASSPTGGGGELFF. The whole variable domain, remainder taken from reference TRBV7-7 and TRBJ2-2, is GAGVSQSPRYKVTKRGQDVTLRCDPISSHATLYWYQQALGQGPEFLTYFNYEAQPDKSGLPSDRFSAERPEGSISTLTIQRTEQRDSAMYRCASSPTGGGGELFFGEGSRLTVL.

The chain uses TRBV6-5 and TRBJ1-5. This CDR3 comprises 13 residues. The germline gives CDR1 MNHEY, CDR2 SVGAGI. CDR3 sequence reads: CASSYAVNQPQHF.

The chain is built from TRBV20-1 and TRBJ2-6. The germline CDR1 and CDR2 sequences are DFQATT and SNEGSKA (reference sequence). CDR3 length: 14 amino acids. The CDR3 spells CSALYSSGANVLTF.

The V gene is TRBV20-1, the J gene TRBJ1-2; TCRdb's D call of TRBD1 is untestable without DNA. The CDR3 is 12 amino acids. The germline V gene encodes CDR1 DFQATT and CDR2 SNEGSKA (reference sequence). The CDR3 loop is CSGGDRANGYTF.

This sequence joins TRBV25-1 and TRBJ2-1; the TCRdb D gene call, TRBD2, has no DNA to confirm it. The germline gives CDR1 MGHDK, CDR2 SYGVNS. The CDR3 contains 15 residues. The CDR3: CASTPAGAGGNEQFF.

The chain is built from TRBV20-1 and TRBJ2-1; TCRdb reports TRBD2, a call that lacks DNA to check it against. This CDR3 is built from 15 residues. CDR1 is DFQATT and CDR2 is SNEGSKA in the germline V gene (reference sequence). Here the CDR3 reads CSARTTGTLNNEQFF.

The V and J genes are TRBV5-1 and TRBJ2-6. Germline CDR1 and CDR2: SGHRS and YFSETQ. The CDR3 is made up of 14 amino acids. The CDR3 protein is CASRMVSGANVLTF.

The CDR3 reads CASSLADRGRGETQYF. The chain combines TRBV7-2 with TRBJ2-5; the D call from TCRdb, TRBD1, cannot be confirmed without DNA. This CDR3 has 16 amino acids. The V gene's germline CDR1 is SGHTA and CDR2 FQGNSA.

J is TRBJ2-1 and V is TRBV24-1. The germline V gene has CDR1 KGHDR and CDR2 SFDVKD. The CDR3 is made up of 15 amino acids. This chain's CDR3 is CATSDNSEYPNEQFF.

V and J are TRBV20-1 and TRBJ2-3; the D call from TCRdb, TRBD2, cannot be confirmed without DNA. This CDR3 region has 17 residues. Germline CDR1 DFQATT, CDR2 SNEGSKA (reference sequence). The CDR3 reads CSASPSTSGPHRDTQYF.

The chain carries TRBV13 and TRBJ2-5; there is no DNA to check the TCRdb D call of TRBD2. CDR1 PRHDT and CDR2 FYEKMQ come from the germline V gene (reference sequence). The CDR3 contains 14 residues. This CDR3 is CASSFYRGQETQYF.

The V call is TRBV10-2, the J call TRBJ2-1; TCRdb outputs TRBD1, but without DNA this stays unchecked. Germline CDR1 WSHSY, CDR2 SAAADI. This CDR3 is built from 15 residues. The CDR3 here is CASRTERTGFNEQFF.

The chain recombines TRBV6-2 or TRBV6-3 with TRBJ1-2; TCRdb indicates TRBD1, and absent DNA this call remains unverified. CDR1 MNHEY and CDR2 SVGEGT come from the germline V gene. The CDR3 runs to 12 residues. This chain's CDR3 is CASSTGTGGYTF.

The V call is TRBV20-1, the J call TRBJ2-3. This CDR3 is 12 amino acids long. Germline values: CDR1 DFQATT, CDR2 SNEGSKA (reference sequence). CDR3 in amino acids: CNARVGTDTQYF.

The rearrangement uses TRBV29-1 and TRBJ2-5. Germline CDR1 SQVTM, CDR2 ANQGSEA. The CDR3 loop spans 13 amino acids. The CDR3 loop is CSVDAGWVETQYF. The complete variable domain, with remaining parts taken from reference TRBV29-1 and TRBJ2-5, reads SAVISQKPSRDICQRGTSLTIQCQVDSQVTMMFWYRQQPGQSLTLIATANQGSEATYESGFVIDKFPISRPNLTFSTLTVSNMSPEDSSIYLCSVDAGWVETQYFGPGTRLLVL.

This sequence joins TRBV28 and TRBJ1-6. CDR1 MDHEN and CDR2 SYDVKM come from the germline V gene. The CDR3 totals 15 residues. Here the CDR3 reads CASSLRVTYNSPLHF.

V usage is TRBV7-2 and J usage is TRBJ2-1. CDR3 length: 15 residues. Per germline, CDR1 SGHTA and CDR2 FQGNSA. This CDR3 reads CASRPKGSSYNEQFF. Full variable domain (remainder filled in from reference TRBV7-2 and TRBJ2-1): GAGVSQSPSNKVTEKGKDVELRCDPISGHTALYWYRQSLGQGLEFLIYFQGNSAPDKSGLPSDRFSAERTGGSVSTLTIQRTQQEDSAVYLCASRPKGSSYNEQFFGPGTRLTVL.

V usage is TRBV7-3 and J usage is TRBJ2-3; TCRdb's D call, TRBD1, is unchecked because there is no DNA. The germline gives CDR1 SGHTA, CDR2 FQGTGA. The CDR3 has 14 amino acids. CDR3 sequence: CASSLGGGGDTQYF.